The clone carrying this T cell receptor (beta chain) was picked up a small number of times. Germline CDR1 reads SNHLY; CDR2 reads FYNNEI. With 10 bases removed from V and 4 bases from J, the gap between germline ends came to 14 bases. The CDR3 is 13 amino acids. The library attached unique molecular identifiers to individual cDNA molecules. TCRdb ran MiXCR on the RACE reads and lists one entry per CDR3 protein. The table records some 90,000 distinct CDR3 sequences, 11% of them present only once. This specimen belongs to a study of human T cells and chemical hapten exposure. Study as a whole: Weekly administration of diphenylcyclopropenone to the scalp of patients continued throughout the approximately 24-week study. The study patch tested 0.01% DPC on the upper back and read results at 6 days.

Specified time point: patch test 3, about 24 weeks after DPC sensitization. This sample's treatment: therapeutic diphenylcyclopropenone sensitization with weekly scalp DPC. The sequencing used whole blood, collected in connection with sensitization to the hapten diphenylcyclopropenone (DPC). The chain recombines TRBV2 with TRBJ2-1; no definite D call. The origin of this receptor is a woman under 40 with alopecia areata. Some clones in this sample may be carry-over from other donors' samples. The CDR3 DNA sequence: TGTGCCACCTTAGAGACGGATTACAATGAGCAGTTCTTC. Translation gives CATLETDYNEQFF.